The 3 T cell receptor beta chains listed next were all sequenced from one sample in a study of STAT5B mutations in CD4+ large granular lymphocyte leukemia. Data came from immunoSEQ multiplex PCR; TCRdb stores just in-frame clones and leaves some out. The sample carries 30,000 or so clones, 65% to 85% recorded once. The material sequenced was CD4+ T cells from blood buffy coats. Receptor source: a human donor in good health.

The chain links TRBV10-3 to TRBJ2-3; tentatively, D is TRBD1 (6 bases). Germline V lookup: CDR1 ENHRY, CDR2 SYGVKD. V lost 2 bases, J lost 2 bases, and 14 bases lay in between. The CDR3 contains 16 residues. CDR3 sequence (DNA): TGTGCCATCAGTGAGATTGCCACAGGGTTCACAGATACGCAGTATTTT. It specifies CAISEIATGFTDTQYF.

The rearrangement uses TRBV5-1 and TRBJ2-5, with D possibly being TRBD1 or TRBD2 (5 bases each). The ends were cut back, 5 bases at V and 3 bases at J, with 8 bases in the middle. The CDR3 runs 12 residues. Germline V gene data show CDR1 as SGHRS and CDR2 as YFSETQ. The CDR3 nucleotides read TGCGCCAGCAGAGCGGACAAAGAGACCCAGTACTTC. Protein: CASRADKETQYF. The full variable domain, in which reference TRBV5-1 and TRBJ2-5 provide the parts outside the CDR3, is KAGVTQTPRYLIKTRGQQVTLSCSPISGHRSVSWYQQTPGQGLQFLFEYFSETQRNKGNFPGRFSGRQFSNSRSEMNVSTLELGDSALYLCASRADKETQYFGPGTRLLVL.

This CDR3 is CASSLALTGMETQYF. CDR3 in DNA: TGTGCCAGCAGCTTAGCCCTTACAGGCATGGAGACCCAGTACTTC. The chain recombines TRBV7-6 with TRBJ2-5; D is possibly TRBD1 (5 bases). The CDR3 sequence is 15 residues long. CDR1 SGHVS and CDR2 FNYEAQ come from the germline V gene. V lost 0 bases to trimming and J lost 5 bases, with 13 bases between them.